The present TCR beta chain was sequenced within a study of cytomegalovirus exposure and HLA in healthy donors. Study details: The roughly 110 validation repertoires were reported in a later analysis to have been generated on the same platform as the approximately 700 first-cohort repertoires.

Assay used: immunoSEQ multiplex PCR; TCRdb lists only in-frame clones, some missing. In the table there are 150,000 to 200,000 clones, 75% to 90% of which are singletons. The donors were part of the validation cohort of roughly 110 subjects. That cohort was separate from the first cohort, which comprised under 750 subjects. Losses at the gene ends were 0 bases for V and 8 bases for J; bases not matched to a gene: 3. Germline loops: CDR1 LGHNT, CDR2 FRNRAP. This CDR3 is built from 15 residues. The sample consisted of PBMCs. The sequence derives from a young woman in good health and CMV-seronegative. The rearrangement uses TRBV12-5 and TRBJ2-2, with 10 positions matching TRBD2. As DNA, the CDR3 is TGTGCTAGTGGTTTGGTACTAGCGGGATCGGGGGAGCTGTTTTTT. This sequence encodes CASGLVLAGSGELFF.